This is a list of T cell receptor beta chains from one sample in a study of T cell clusters in autoimmune cytopenias. No DNA is given; TCRdb re-called the multiplex PCR reads and lists each CDR3 protein once. The sample totals roughly 2,500 distinct CDR3 sequences. The same specimen was also included in a second study, on T cell repertoires in aging, cancer and after chemotherapy.

Sequencing was carried out using peripheral blood. All receptors derive from a human donor with an autoimmune cytopenia or autoimmune hepatitis (not recorded which). The CDR3 runs from the conserved cysteine through the conserved F or W. Clone size is stated in some rows and not others, as once, few, many or a class when expanded.

CDR3 length: 14
J gene: TRBJ2-3
V gene: TRBV27
clone size: .
CDR3 protein: CASRRQGGTDTQYF

CDR3 length: 15
J gene: TRBJ2-3
V gene: TRBV5-4
clone size: medium-sized
CDR3 protein: CASSPSAGISDTQYF

CDR3 length: 14
J gene: TRBJ1-3
V gene: TRBV19
clone size: .
CDR3 protein: CASRAGHSGNTIYF

CDR3 length: 15
J gene: TRBJ2-1
V gene: TRBV19
clone size: medium-sized
CDR3 protein: CASSPGTAGLNEQFF

CDR3 length: 13
J gene: TRBJ1-1
V gene: TRBV12-3/TRBV12-4
clone size: medium-sized
CDR3 protein: CASSLAWGTEAFF

CDR3 length: 14
J gene: TRBJ2-7
V gene: TRBV29-1
clone size: medium-sized
CDR3 protein: CSATTGQGLYEQYF

CDR3 length: 14
J gene: TRBJ2-5
V gene: TRBV29-1
clone size: large
CDR3 protein: CSVPTQGRGETQYF

CDR3 length: 15
J gene: TRBJ2-2
V gene: TRBV19
clone size: medium-sized
CDR3 protein: CASSITEKVTGELFF

CDR3 length: 14
J gene: TRBJ2-2
V gene: TRBV5-4
clone size: .
CDR3 protein: CASSLGLNTGELFF

CDR3 length: 16
J gene: TRBJ1-3
V gene: TRBV15
clone size: medium-sized
CDR3 protein: CATSDPQGSSGNTIYF

CDR3 length: 12
J gene: TRBJ1-1
V gene: TRBV6-6
clone size: .
CDR3 protein: CASSRTGERAFF

CDR3 length: 15
J gene: TRBJ2-6
V gene: TRBV5-1
clone size: .
CDR3 protein: CASSLVVAGANVLTF

CDR3 length: 18
J gene: TRBJ1-1
V gene: TRBV19
clone size: .
CDR3 protein: CASSIGEGTGLRNTEAFF

CDR3 length: 12
J gene: TRBJ2-1
V gene: TRBV5-1
clone size: .
CDR3 protein: CASSPNYNEQFF

CDR3 length: 13
J gene: TRBJ2-1
V gene: TRBV6-5
clone size: medium-sized
CDR3 protein: CASSLRANNEQFF